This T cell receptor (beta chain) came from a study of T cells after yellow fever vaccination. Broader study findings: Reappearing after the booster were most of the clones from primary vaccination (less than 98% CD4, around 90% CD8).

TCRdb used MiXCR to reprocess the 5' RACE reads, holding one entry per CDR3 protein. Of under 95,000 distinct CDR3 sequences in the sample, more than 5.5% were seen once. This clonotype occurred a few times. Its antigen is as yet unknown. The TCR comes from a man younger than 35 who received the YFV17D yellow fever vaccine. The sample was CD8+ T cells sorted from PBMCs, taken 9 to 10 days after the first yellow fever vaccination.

The CDR3 DNA is TGTGCCACCACACAAGGACGGCACTACGAGCAGTACTTC. This gives the protein CATTQGRHYEQYF. V gene TRBV3-1 combines with J gene TRBJ2-7; D is unclear. The germline CDR1 and CDR2 sequences are LGHDT and YNNKEL (reference sequence). The CDR3 spans 13 residues. Trimming pared 10 bases from V and 3 bases from J, leaving 16 bases between.